The present T cell receptor beta chain was sequenced within a study of prognosis after radiotherapy for stage I lung cancer. Whole-study context: Roughly five patients had oligometastatic NSCLC after surgical resection of the primary tumor, and fourteen had newly diagnosed primary stage I lung tumors. Notes on the study in general: Tumor-specific status of the expanded TCR clones was not determined in the analysis. After stereotactic body radiation therapy, patients with later distant metastases showed lower Shannon entropy.

About this clonotype itself: Antigen unknown.

V lost 7 bases and J 6 bases, leaving 10 bases between the germline ends. This CDR3 comprises 12 residues. Germline V gene sequence: CDR1 MDHEN, CDR2 SYDVKM. Researchers used two-round multiplex PCR to amplify TCR beta CDR3 starting from genomic DNA. First-round PCR used primers specific to each TRBV and TRBJ gene. TCRdb analysed the multiplex PCR reads with MiXCR anew, one entry per CDR3 protein. This table has tens of thousands of distinct CDR3 sequences, 32% appearing once. The sequence was obtained from a donor of 50 years or more with non-small cell lung cancer. The source material was PBMCs, sampled before or after stereotactic body radiation therapy (not recorded which). The V gene is TRBV28, the J gene TRBJ1-5, with D possibly TRBD1 on 5 matching bases. The CDR3 region has the DNA TGTGCCAGCACATTGGGGGGTCAGCCCCAGCATTTT. Translating gives CASTLGGQPQHF.